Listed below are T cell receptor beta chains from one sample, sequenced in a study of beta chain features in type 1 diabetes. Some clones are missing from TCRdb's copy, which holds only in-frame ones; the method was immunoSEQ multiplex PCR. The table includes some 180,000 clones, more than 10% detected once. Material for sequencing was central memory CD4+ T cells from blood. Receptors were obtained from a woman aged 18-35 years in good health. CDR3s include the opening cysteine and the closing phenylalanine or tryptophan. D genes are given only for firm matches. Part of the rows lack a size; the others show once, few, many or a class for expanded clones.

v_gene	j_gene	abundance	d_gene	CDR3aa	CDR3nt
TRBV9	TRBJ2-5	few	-	CASSVEVGVFLSQETQYF	TGTGCCAGCAGCGTAGAGGTGGGAGTCTTCTTGTCTCAAGAGACCCAGTACTTC
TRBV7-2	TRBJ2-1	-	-	CASSLALSSREQFF	TGTGCCAGCAGCTTAGCGCTGAGTAGTCGTGAGCAGTTCTTC
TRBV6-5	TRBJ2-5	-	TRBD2	CASSMTSGGKTQYF	TGTGCCAGCAGTATGACTAGCGGAGGAAAGACCCAGTACTTC
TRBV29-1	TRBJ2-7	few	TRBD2	CSVEEWASGRVNEQYF	TGCAGCGTTGAAGAGTGGGCTAGCGGGAGGGTGAACGAGCAGTACTTC
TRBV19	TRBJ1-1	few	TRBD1	CASRRQGSEAFF	TGTGCCAGTAGGCGACAGGGATCTGAAGCTTTCTTT
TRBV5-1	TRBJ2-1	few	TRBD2	CASTRLAGEYNEQFF	TGCGCCAGTACGAGACTAGCGGGAGAATACAATGAGCAGTTCTTC
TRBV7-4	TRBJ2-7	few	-	CASSFWHYSYEQYF	TGTGCCAGCAGCTTCTGGCACTACTCCTACGAGCAGTACTTC
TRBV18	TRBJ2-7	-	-	CASSPDRYEQYF	TGTGCCAGCTCACCAGACAGATACGAGCAGTACTTC
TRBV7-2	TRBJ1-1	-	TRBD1	CASSQGVGLNTEAFF	TGTGCCAGCAGCCAGGGGGTCGGCCTGAACACTGAAGCTTTCTTT
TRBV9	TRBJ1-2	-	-	CASSPQTALPGAGYTF	TGTGCCAGCAGCCCTCAGACAGCCTTACCTGGGGCGGGCTACACCTTC
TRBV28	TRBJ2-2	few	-	CASTMAGPGELFF	TGTGCCAGCACCATGGCTGGTCCCGGGGAGCTGTTTTTT
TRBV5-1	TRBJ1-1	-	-	CASGGSLRPEAFF	TGCGCCAGTGGAGGGTCCCTGAGACCTGAAGCTTTCTTT
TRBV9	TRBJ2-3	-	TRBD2	CASSVVRSGRATDTQYF	TGTGCCAGCAGCGTAGTTCGGAGCGGGAGGGCTACAGATACGCAGTATTTT
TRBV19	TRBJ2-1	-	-	CATAWRNEQFF	TGTGCCACCGCTTGGAGGAATGAGCAGTTCTTC
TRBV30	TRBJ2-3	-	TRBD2	CAWRSGIVGTQYF	TGTGCCTGGAGGAGCGGGATCGTTGGTACGCAGTATTTT
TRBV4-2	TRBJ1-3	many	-	CASSQDWADRNTIYF	TGTGCCAGCAGCCAAGATTGGGCAGACCGAAACACCATATATTTT
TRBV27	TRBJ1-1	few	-	CASSPQATVNTEAFF	TGTGCCAGCAGTCCCCAAGCGACAGTGAACACTGAAGCTTTCTTT
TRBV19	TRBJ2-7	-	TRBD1	CASSVDRGADEQYF	TGTGCCAGTAGTGTCGACAGGGGGGCTGACGAGCAGTACTTC
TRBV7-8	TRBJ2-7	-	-	CASSLAGTQSYEQYF	TGTGCCAGCAGCTTAGCGGGGACACAGAGTTACGAGCAGTACTTC
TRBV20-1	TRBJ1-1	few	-	CTPVGGTEAFF	TGCACTCCCGTCGGGGGGACTGAAGCTTTCTTT
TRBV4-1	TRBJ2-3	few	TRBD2	CASSLPGLAGGGTDTQYF	TGCGCCAGCAGCTTACCGGGACTAGCGGGAGGCGGCACAGATACGCAGTATTTT
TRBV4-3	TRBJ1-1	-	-	CASRNRVGTEAFF	TGCGCCAGCCGCAACAGGGTGGGCACTGAAGCTTTCTTT
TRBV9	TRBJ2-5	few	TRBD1	CASSVGTGVRETQYF	TGTGCCAGCAGCGTAGGGACAGGGGTCCGAGAGACCCAGTACTTC
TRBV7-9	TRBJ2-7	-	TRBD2	CASSSPGLAGEVREQYF	TGTGCCAGCAGCTCACCGGGACTAGCGGGAGAAGTGAGAGAGCAGTACTTC
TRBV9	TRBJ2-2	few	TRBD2	CASSVAGLAGMIGELFF	TGTGCCAGCAGCGTAGCGGGACTAGCGGGAATGATCGGGGAGCTGTTTTTT
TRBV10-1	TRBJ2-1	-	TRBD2	CASSVTGTSDDEQFF	TGCGCCAGCAGTGTCACCGGGACTAGCGACGATGAGCAGTTCTTC
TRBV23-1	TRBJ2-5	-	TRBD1	CASSQSWTGGSETQYF	TGCGCCAGCAGTCAATCTTGGACAGGGGGCTCCGAGACCCAGTACTTC
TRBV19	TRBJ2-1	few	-	CASSNPSGNEQFF	TGTGCCAGTAGTAACCCTAGTGGCAATGAGCAGTTCTTC
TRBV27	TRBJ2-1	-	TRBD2	CASSIRGWLAEHYNEQFF	TGTGCCAGCAGCATAAGAGGGTGGCTAGCGGAGCACTACAATGAGCAGTTCTTC
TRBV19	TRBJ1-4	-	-	CASSPTRGIGKLFF	TGTGCCAGTAGCCCTACCCGCGGGATCGGGAAACTGTTTTTT
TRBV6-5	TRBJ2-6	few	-	CASHGAAGANVLTF	TGTGCCAGCCACGGAGCGGCTGGGGCCAACGTCCTGACTTTC
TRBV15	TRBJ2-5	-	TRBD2	CATSGFNKWGGIQKETQYF	TGTGCCACCAGCGGATTCAACAAGTGGGGAGGGATTCAGAAAGAGACCCAGTACTTC
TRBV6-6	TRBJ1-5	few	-	CASSYREGQPQHF	TGTGCCAGCAGTTACAGGGAGGGTCAGCCCCAGCATTTT
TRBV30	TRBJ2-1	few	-	CAWAGGNQFF	TGTGCCTGGGCCGGCGGGAATCAGTTCTTC
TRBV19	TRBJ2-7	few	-	CASSMQGTYEQYF	TGTGCCAGTAGTATGCAGGGGACCTACGAGCAGTACTTC
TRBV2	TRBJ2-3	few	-	CASTASVTQYF	TGTGCCAGCACCGCTTCAGTTACGCAGTATTTT
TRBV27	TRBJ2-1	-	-	CASSRSGRGLFF	TGTGCCAGCAGCCGAAGTGGGCGGGGACTGTTCTTC
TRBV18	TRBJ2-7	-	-	CASSPSSYEQYF	TGTGCCAGCTCTCCTAGCTCCTACGAGCAGTACTTC
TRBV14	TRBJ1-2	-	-	CASSQLRSSGYTF	TGTGCCAGCAGCCAACTCAGGTCCAGTGGCTACACCTTC
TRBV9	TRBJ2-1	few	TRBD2	CASSVGGRDHNEQFF	TGTGCCAGCAGCGTAGGCGGGAGGGATCACAATGAGCAGTTCTTC
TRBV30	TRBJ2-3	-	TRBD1	CAWSRGQTTDTQYF	TGTGCCTGGAGCAGGGGACAGACAACAGATACGCAGTATTTT
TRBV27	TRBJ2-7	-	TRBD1	CASSLKGAPAYEQYF	TGTGCCAGCAGTCTTAAGGGGGCGCCAGCTTACGAGCAGTACTTC
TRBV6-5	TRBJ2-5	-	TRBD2	CAISWTSEQETQYF	TGTGCCATCAGTTGGACTAGCGAACAAGAGACCCAGTACTTC
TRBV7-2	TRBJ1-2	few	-	CASSLDSYGYTF	TGTGCCAGCAGCTTAGACAGCTATGGCTACACCTTC
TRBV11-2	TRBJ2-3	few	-	CASSPVRTTDTQYF	TGTGCCAGCAGCCCGGTGCGTACCACAGATACGCAGTATTTT
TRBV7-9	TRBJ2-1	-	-	CASRLLAVSYNEQFF	TGTGCCAGCAGATTATTAGCAGTATCGTACAATGAGCAGTTCTTC
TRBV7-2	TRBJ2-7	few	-	CASSGGPSAGEQYF	TGTGCCAGCTCAGGAGGCCCCAGTGCCGGCGAGCAGTACTTC